These 24 T cell receptor beta chains were sequenced from one sample in a study of T cell clonality in common variable immunodeficiency (dated by TCRdb to 2015 to 2017). Library construction relied on the immunoSEQ multiplex PCR assay. TCRdb holds this immuneACCESS table with in-frame rearrangements only. Some clones are missing; in checked studies, unresolved V genes explain under half, and the rest has no known cause. For this sample, about 31,000 clones appear and none is a singleton. About 3.8% of the sample rests with the top ten. The specimen was peripheral blood mononuclear cells. These receptors originate from a person between 18 and 70 years old in good health.

The sample holds a few counts of this clone. The read is 3 residues too short to cover the CDR3 end, so that end is filled in from the germline J gene. The J gene is TRBJ2-3, the V gene TRBV18, with TRBD1 as a possible D gene (5 bases). CDR1 and CDR2 from the germline V gene are KGHSH and LQKENI. The length of the CDR3 is 15 residues. CDR3 DNA (partial): TGTGCCAGCTCATCCGCGGCAGGGTACCAAGAGACG. Residues: CASSSAAGYQET. In full, the CDR3 reads CASSSAAGYQETQYF.

This clone was picked up many times. The read halts 3 residues ahead of the CDR3 end, with the missing end drawn from the germline J gene. This sequence joins TRBV29-1 and TRBJ2-7; the match to TRBD2 covers 7 bases. J lost 4 bases, V lost 4 bases, and 10 bases had no gene match. The CDR3 covers 14 residues. Germline loops: CDR1 SQVTM, CDR2 ANQGSEA. The CDR3 DNA, read in part, is TGCAGCGTTGTTGCGCGAGCGGGGAAATACGAG. Protein product: CSVVARAGKYE. The whole CDR3 sequence reads CSVVARAGKYEQYF.

This clone was seen at least ten times. The CDR3 goes on 3 residues after the read ends, and that part is filled in from the germline J gene. Other DNA sequences from this sample encode an identical CDR3 as well. The chain uses TRBV18 and TRBJ2-7; 15 bases fit TRBD2. The CDR3 has 17 amino acids. Unmatched junction bases numbered 5, after V lost 3 bases and J lost 2 bases. Germline loops: CDR1 KGHSH, CDR2 LQKENI. The part of the CDR3 DNA that was read is TGTGCCAGCTCACCCGGACTAGCGGGGGGGATCCCCTACGAG. Translation: CASSPGLAGGIPYE. The CDR3 in full is CASSPGLAGGIPYEQYF.

This clone was found many times. Read data end 3 residues before the CDR3 end; the end is taken from the germline J gene. The chain recombines TRBV5-1 with TRBJ1-1, with D maybe TRBD1 (6 bases). The CDR3 extends over 16 amino acids. Per germline, CDR1 SGHRS and CDR2 YFSETQ. The V and J ends lost 0 bases and 0 bases respectively, with 12 bases between them. Incomplete CDR3 DNA: TGCGCCAGCAGCTTGGCCTATCAGGGGCTGAACACTGAA. This translates into CASSLAYQGLNTE. The entire CDR3 sequence reads CASSLAYQGLNTEAFF.

The sample holds many counts of this clone. The DNA read from the CDR3 is TGCAGTTGGGACGGTCTCGGGGGGGGCACAGATACG. This codes for CSWDGLGGGTDT. In full, the CDR3 reads CSWDGLGGGTDTQYF. The chain joins TRBV20-1 to TRBJ2-3; 8 bases map to TRBD2. Coverage ceases 3 residues before the CDR3 finishes, and the germline J gene fills in the end. The V segment lost 8 bases and the J segment 1 base; nucleotides outside the gene matches: 11. CDR1 is DFQATT, CDR2 SNEGSKA, per germline (reference sequence). This CDR3 is built from 15 residues.

This clone was seen at least ten times. The CDR3 end lies 3 residues beyond the end of the read and is filled in from the germline J gene. The chain employs TRBV5-4 and TRBJ2-3; tentative D call: TRBD2 (5 bases). Germline values: CDR1 SGHNT, CDR2 YYREEE (reference sequence). Trimming removed 0 bases at V and 1 base at J, with 9 bases between. The CDR3 sequence is 15 residues long. The CDR3 bases that were read are TGTGCCAGCAGCTTGGATGGCGGGCGCACAGATACG. Its protein product is CASSLDGGRTDT. In full, the CDR3 is CASSLDGGRTDTQYF.

There are many counts of this clone. Sequencing ends 3 residues short of the CDR3 end; the germline J gene provides the rest. V usage is TRBV7-2 and J usage is TRBJ1-2; a weak D match, TRBD1 (5 bases). CDR3 length: 13 residues. Germline CDR1 SGHTA, CDR2 FQGNSA. This CDR3 reads CASSLGQGRSYTF. The CDR3 bases that were read are TGTGCCAGCAGCTTAGGGCAGGGAAGGAGC.

This clone was picked up many times. The CDR3 extends 3 residues past the end of the read, so its final part is completed from the germline J gene. The chain employs TRBV20-1 and TRBJ1-2; no clear D gene. The germline V gene encodes CDR1 DFQATT and CDR2 SNEGSKA (reference sequence). The V gene lost 6 bases and the J gene lost 3 bases, with 17 bases spanning the gap. The length of the CDR3 is 14 residues. The CDR3 is CSANNYENYYGYTF. CDR3 DNA (partial): TGCAGTGCCAACAACTATGAAAACTACTATGGC.

Many counts were recorded for this clone. The read gets to within 3 residues of the CDR3 end, and the germline J gene fills in the rest. The chain is built from TRBV30 and TRBJ2-2, with 10 bases fitting TRBD1. The junction had 9 bases not matched to a gene; V was cut back by 7 bases and J by 7 bases. The CDR3 length is 14 residues. Per the germline V gene, CDR1 is GTSNPN and CDR2 is SVGIG (reference sequence). The sequenced CDR3 bases are TGTGCCTATCCTCCCGGGACAGGGGACGGGGAG. This sequence encodes CAYPPGTGDGE. The CDR3 as a whole reads CAYPPGTGDGELFF.

To note about this clone: With the read ending 3 residues before the CDR3 end, the germline J gene is used to fill in that end. This rearrangement joins TRBV7-6 to TRBJ2-3; D is perhaps TRBD2 (6 bases). The germline V gene has CDR1 SGHVS and CDR2 FNYEAQ. The CDR3 has 15 amino acids. Trimming cost V 5 bases and J 0 bases, with 12 bases left between them. The DNA read from the CDR3 is TGTGCCAGCAGCCCGGGGGTCGTTAGCACAGATACG. Amino acid sequence: CASSPGVVSTDT. The full-length CDR3 reads as CASSPGVVSTDTQYF.

This clone was detected ten times or more. The CDR3 goes on 3 residues after the read ends, and that part is filled in from the germline J gene. The rearrangement links TRBV5-5 to TRBJ2-7; 7 nucleotides line up with TRBD1. V gave up 1 base and J gave up 3 bases; unmatched junction bases: 4. Germline V lookup: CDR1 SGHKS, CDR2 YYEKEE (reference sequence). There are 14 residues in the CDR3. Incomplete CDR3 DNA: TGTGCCAGCAGCTTGAGACAGGGAAGCTACGAG. Protein: CASSLRQGSYE. Given in full, the CDR3 is CASSLRQGSYEQYF.

In its sample, this clone was seen many times. The CDR3 is cut off 3 residues early in the read; its end comes from the germline J gene. The rearrangement links TRBV7-9 to TRBJ2-5; TRBD1 matches 8 bases. Germline trimming cut 5 bases from V and 5 bases from J; bases unmatched to any gene: 10. The CDR3 contains 15 residues. The V gene's germline CDR1 is SEHNR and CDR2 FQNEAQ (reference sequence). CDR3 amino acids: CASSQWTGLVETQYF. Partial CDR3 DNA: TGTGCCAGCAGCCAATGGACAGGGCTTGTGGAGACC.

To note about this clone: The CDR3 goes on 3 residues after the read ends, and that part is filled in from the germline J gene. The chain joins TRBV18 to TRBJ1-2, with 7 nucleotides matching TRBD1. This CDR3 is built from 15 residues. From germline, CDR1 is KGHSH and CDR2 LQKENI. Incomplete CDR3 DNA: TGTGCCAGCTCAAGCCGACAGGGAGAGAGGGATACC. Its translation is CASSSRQGERDT. In full, the CDR3 reads CASSSRQGERDTYTF.

This clone was seen ten or more times. The CDR3 extends 3 residues past the end of the read, so its final part is completed from the germline J gene. The chain combines TRBV6-2 or TRBV6-3 with TRBJ2-7, with D uncertain. The CDR3 is 13 amino acids. Trimming cost V 2 bases and J 3 bases, with 8 bases left between them. Germline lookup yields CDR1 MNHEY and CDR2 SVGEGT. The sequenced part of the CDR3 DNA is TGTGCCAGCAGTTACGGTGGCTTCTACGAG. Translation gives CASSYGGFYE. The entire CDR3 reads CASSYGGFYEQYF.

This clone was seen many times. CDR3 bases read: TGTGCCAGCAGCCAAGCCGGGACAGGGGGCCTATACTATGGC. This codes for CASSQAGTGGLYYG. The complete CDR3 sequence is CASSQAGTGGLYYGYTF. The gene calls are TRBV4-2 and TRBJ1-2, with 12 bases that match TRBD1. Read data end 3 residues before the CDR3 end; the end is taken from the germline J gene. V lost 1 base to trimming and J lost 3 bases; unmatched junction nucleotides: 6. CDR3 size: 17 residues. The germline gives CDR1 LGHNA, CDR2 YNFKEQ.

This clone showed up many times. The read is 3 residues too short to cover the CDR3 end, so that end is filled in from the germline J gene. The chain joins TRBV20-1 to TRBJ1-1; tentative D call: TRBD1 (6 bases). The CDR3 loop spans 11 amino acids. V was clipped by 4 bases and J by 5 bases, with 8 bases between them. Germline values: CDR1 DFQATT, CDR2 SNEGSKA (reference sequence). CDR3 region: CSANRVTEAFF. The CDR3 bases that were read are TGCAGTGCTAACAGGGTTACTGAA.

This clone occurred many times. Sequencing ends 3 residues short of the CDR3 end; the germline J gene provides the rest. This rearrangement joins TRBV7-8 to TRBJ1-6, with D perhaps TRBD1 (6 bases). CDR1 and CDR2 from the germline V gene are SGHVS and FQNEAQ. The CDR3 has 16 amino acids. Trimming cost V 1 base and J 3 bases, with 10 bases left between them. The CDR3 loop is CASSLGGGNYNSPLHF. The CDR3 bases that were read are TGTGCCAGCAGCTTAGGAGGGGGTAACTATAATTCACCC.

This clone is labeled medium-sized. CDR3 DNA (partial): TGCGCCAGCAGCCAGGGACTAGCCCGTACAGATACG. The encoded protein is CASSQGLARTDT. The full CDR3 reads CASSQGLARTDTQYF. J is TRBJ2-3 and V is TRBV10-1, with TRBD2 identical over 9 bases. The read finishes 3 residues shy of the CDR3 end, and the germline J gene is used to complete it. CDR1 is WNHNN and CDR2 is SYGVQD in the germline V gene (reference sequence). The CDR3 extends over 15 amino acids. The V segment lost 6 bases and the J segment 3 bases; nucleotides outside the gene matches: 7.

This clone was recorded many times. Coverage ceases 3 residues before the CDR3 finishes, and the germline J gene fills in the end. The V call is TRBV7-9, the J call TRBJ2-7, with D maybe TRBD1 (6 bases). The CDR3 runs to 15 residues. With 1 base removed from V and 0 bases from J, the gap between germline ends came to 10 bases. Germline V gene lookup returns CDR1 SEHNR and CDR2 FQNEAQ (reference sequence). CDR3 bases read: TGTGCCAGCAGCTTAGTCTCGGGACACTCCTACGAG. This gives the protein CASSLVSGHSYE. The complete CDR3 sequence is CASSLVSGHSYEQYF.

The sample holds many counts of this clone. From the germline J gene comes the end of the CDR3, since the read stops 3 residues before it. The chain links TRBV2 to TRBJ2-2, with 12 bases aligning to TRBD1. This CDR3 spans 14 amino acids. Germline V lookup: CDR1 SNHLY, CDR2 FYNNEI. Incomplete CDR3 DNA: TGTGCCAGCACCTGGGGACAGGGGGCGGAAAAG. This codes for CASTWGQGAEK. The entire CDR3 is CASTWGQGAEKLFF.

This clone was seen many times. The read ends 3 residues before the CDR3 terminus; that terminus is restored from the germline J gene. The chain is built from TRBV13 and TRBJ2-1; the match to TRBD1 covers 7 bases. Germline lookup yields CDR1 PRHDT and CDR2 FYEKMQ (reference sequence). Losses at the gene ends were 5 bases for V and 7 bases for J; bases not matched to a gene: 8. The CDR3 contains 14 residues. The CDR3 bases that were read are TGTGCCAGCAGCCTCCGGACAGGATGGAATGAG. Its translation: CASSLRTGWNE. The CDR3, in full, reads CASSLRTGWNEQFF.

This clone occurred many times. The CDR3 end is not reached by the read, which stops 3 residues before it; the germline J gene fills it in. The rearrangement joins TRBV29-1 to TRBJ2-5; 8 bases are shared with TRBD1. This CDR3 comprises 14 residues. Trimming at V came to 2 bases and at J to 3 bases, leaving 5 bases not matched to a gene. Germline loops: CDR1 SQVTM, CDR2 ANQGSEA. The sequenced part of the CDR3 DNA is TGCAGCGTTGAAAAAACAGGGGGGAAAGAGACC. Translation: CSVEKTGGKET. The full CDR3 is CSVEKTGGKETQYF. The entire variable domain, with the rest obtained from reference TRBV29-1 and TRBJ2-5, is as follows: SAVISQKPSRDICQRGTSLTIQCQVDSQVTMMFWYRQQPGQSLTLIATANQGSEATYESGFVIDKFPISRPNLTFSTLTVSNMSPEDSSIYLCSVEKTGGKETQYFGPGTRLLVL.

This clone was detected ten times or more. Just one base apart from a much larger clone, this may be a read error. The sequence runs out 3 residues before the end of the CDR3; the remainder is reconstructed from the germline J gene. Other nucleotide sequences from this sample produce the same CDR3. The J gene is TRBJ1-2, the V gene TRBV10-3; possibly TRBD1 for D (5 bases). This CDR3 comprises 15 residues. The germline V gene encodes CDR1 ENHRY and CDR2 SYGVKD. The CDR3 here is CAISESGGTDYGYTF. Incomplete CDR3 DNA: TGTGCCATCAGTGAGTCCGGCGGGACTGACTATGGA.

This clone was detected a few times. Read data end 3 residues before the CDR3 end; the end is taken from the germline J gene. The chain has TRBV7-9 and TRBJ1-2, with a weak D call TRBD1 (5 bases). The CDR3 loop spans 13 amino acids. Germline V gene data show CDR1 as SEHNR and CDR2 as FQNEAQ (reference sequence). The covered CDR3 bases are TGTGCCAGCAGCTTCGAGGGGCAGAATGAC. Its translation: CASSFEGQND. The whole CDR3 sequence reads CASSFEGQNDYTF. The full variable domain, in which reference TRBV7-9 and TRBJ1-2 provide the parts outside the CDR3, is DTGVSQNPRHKITKRGQNVTFRCDPISEHNRLYWYRQTLGQGPEFLTYFQNEAQLEKSRLLSDRFSAERPKGSFSTLEIQRTEQGDSAMYLCASSFEGQNDYTFGSGTRLTVV.